This T cell receptor beta chain stems from a study of T cells in Graves' hyperthyroidism and ophthalmopathy. Study results and limitations: The majority of expanded thyroid clonotypes above 0.001 also appeared in blood.

Authors of the study amplified TCR beta CDR3 regions from RNA transcripts. The HTBI primer set served for first-round RT-PCR of the TCR CDR3. Each CDR3 protein gets one entry after TCRdb re-called the multiplex PCR reads with MiXCR. The sample has some 740,000 distinct CDR3 sequences, less than 15% seen once; the top ten hold 10%. Germline V gene sequence: CDR1 MGHRA, CDR2 YSYEKL. V was pared by 1 base and J by 2 bases, with 11 bases between. The length of the CDR3 is 15 residues. A word on this clonotype: The target antigen is unknown.

Diagnosis rested on symptoms, serum thyroxine and TRAb, thyroid ultrasound, and orbital computed tomography. Source material for PBMCs was around 10 ml fresh peripheral blood. This receptor was obtained from a woman younger than 35 with Graves' hyperthyroidism. V usage is TRBV4-1 and J usage is TRBJ2-5; D is possibly TRBD2 (6 bases). Sequencing input: blood. This CDR3 reads CASSQVRGEQETQYF. For the CDR3, the DNA is TGCGCCAGCAGCCAAGTGCGGGGCGAACAAGAGACCCAGTACTTC.